Following are 14 T cell receptor beta chains from one sample sequenced in a study of shared clonotypes between healthy human individuals (TCRdb year 2020). Library creation used the immunoSEQ multiplex PCR assay. What TCRdb holds here is the immuneACCESS table cut down to in-frame rearrangements. Part of the clones is not present; checked against another copy, under half of the missing clones reflect an unresolved V gene, and the others are unexplained. Counted in this sample were about 2.4 million clones; roughly nine tenths of them appeared once. Together, the top ten hold over 0.12% of the sample. Sample: naive CD4+ T cells sorted from blood. Explained via the paper, the cell subset or site label denotes: CD45RA+ positively selected. These receptors were collected from a man between 18 and 29 years old in good health.

This sequence joins TRBV2 and TRBJ2-7, with 10 bases lining up with TRBD1. J gave up 7 bases and V 4 bases, and 10 bases lay outside the gene matches. The germline V gene encodes CDR1 SNHLY and CDR2 FYNNEI. The CDR3 covers 15 residues. CDR3 amino acids: CASSGPLGQGREQYF. The CDR3 nucleotides are TGTGCCAGCAGTGGTCCCCTGGGACAGGGGCGAGAGCAGTACTTC.

This clone was seen once. The chain employs TRBV21-1 and TRBJ2-3; the table's D call, TRBD2, was not checked against the DNA. TRBV21-1 is reported as a pseudogene. The CDR3 extends over 15 amino acids. The CDR3 spells CASSKGCGGTDTQYF. As DNA, the CDR3 is TGTGCCAGCAGCAAAGGGTGCGGGGGGACAGATACGCAGTATTTT.

V gene TRBV19 combines with J gene TRBJ2-2; 8 bases are shared with TRBD2. Germline V gives CDR1 LNHDA, CDR2 SQIVND (reference sequence). The junction had 11 bases not matched to a gene; V was cut back by 9 bases and J by 5 bases. The CDR3 totals 15 residues. As DNA, the CDR3 is TGTGCCAGCGCCGGGACTAGTGCAGGGACCGGGGAGCTGTTTTTT. Amino acid sequence: CASAGTSAGTGELFF.

The rearrangement uses TRBV4-1 and TRBJ2-1; the match to TRBD2 covers 12 bases. The CDR3 totals 18 residues. Germline CDR1 is MGHRA and CDR2 is YSYEKL. V lost 4 bases to trimming and J lost 7 bases; unmatched junction nucleotides: 14. CDR3 DNA sequence: TGCGCCAGCAGCCTCGGCCCCCCTAGCGGGAGGGCTGGGAATGAGCAGTTCTTC. It is translated as CASSLGPPSGRAGNEQFF.

This chain joins TRBV15 and TRBJ2-1; the match to TRBD2 covers 7 bases. CDR3 length: 18 residues. Germline V lookup: CDR1 LNHNV, CDR2 YYDKDF (reference sequence). Germline trimming cut 3 bases from V and 6 bases from J; bases unmatched to any gene: 17. Here the CDR3 DNA reads TGTGCCACCAGCAGCCCAAGTTTTAGCGGGTCCTTTGGCAATGAGCAGTTCTTC. Its protein is CATSSPSFSGSFGNEQFF.

This sequence joins TRBV11-2 and TRBJ2-7; 7 bases map to TRBD1. Germline V gene data show CDR1 as SGHAT and CDR2 as FQNNGV. J lost 1 base, V lost 7 bases, and 10 bases had no gene match. The CDR3 has 15 residues. DNA of the CDR3: TGTGCCAGCACCTTTTTACCGGGACAGTCCTACGAGCAGTACTTC. It yields the protein CASTFLPGQSYEQYF.

The chain has TRBV7-2 and TRBJ2-2; unclear D gene. Trimming took 3 bases from V and 0 from J, leaving 5 bases between them. Germline V gene data show CDR1 as SGHTA and CDR2 as FQGNSA. The CDR3 consists of 14 residues. Here the CDR3 reads CASSFISNTGELFF. The CDR3 coding sequence is TGTGCCAGCAGCTTCATATCGAACACCGGGGAGCTGTTTTTT.

The chain couples TRBV6-1 to TRBJ1-1; 9 positions agree with TRBD1. Germline assignment: CDR1 MNHNS and CDR2 SASEGT. Losses at the gene ends were 3 bases for V and 8 bases for J; bases not matched to a gene: 7. This CDR3 region has 14 residues. CDR3 in amino acids: CASSDPGQGKEAFF. Written as DNA, the CDR3 is TGTGCCAGCAGTGACCCGGGACAGGGAAAAGAAGCTTTCTTT.

The genes are TRBV5-4 and TRBJ2-7, with D perhaps given as TRBD1 or TRBD2 (5 bases each). Germline CDR1 reads SGHNT; CDR2 reads YYREEE (reference sequence). The length of the CDR3 is 13 residues. Trimming left V 4 bases short and J 7 bases short, with 15 bases between. The chain's CDR3 is CASSPGTLREQYF. In nucleotides, the CDR3 is TGTGCCAGCAGCCCGGGGACCTTGAGGGAGCAGTACTTC.

The rearrangement joins TRBV5-8 to TRBJ2-2; 10 bases fit TRBD2. CDR3 size: 16 residues. J lost 1 base, V lost 4 bases, and 4 bases had no gene match. The germline gives CDR1 SGHTS, CDR2 YDEGEE. The CDR3 region is CASSRRTSGNTGELFF. DNA for the CDR3: TGTGCCAGCAGCCGCCGGACTAGCGGGAACACCGGGGAGCTGTTTTTT.

The chain joins TRBV6-6 to TRBJ2-7; D ambiguous. The germline V and J ends were trimmed by 2 bases and 3 bases, with 2 bases remaining between them. The CDR3 has 11 residues. Looked up from germline, CDR1 is MNHNY and CDR2 is SVGAGI (reference sequence). In DNA, the CDR3 is TGTGCCAGCAGTTACGTCTACGAGCAGTACTTC. Its protein is CASSYVYEQYF.

The chain is built from TRBV28 and TRBJ1-1, with 7 nucleotides matching TRBD1. The CDR3 is made up of 13 amino acids. Per germline, CDR1 MDHEN and CDR2 SYDVKM. Trimming removed 7 bases from V and 7 bases from J; junction bases left unmatched: 9. CDR3: CASNQGTDNEAFF. The CDR3 region has the DNA TGTGCCAGCAACCAGGGGACAGACAATGAAGCTTTCTTT.

The V call is TRBV19, the J call TRBJ2-3; TRBD2 is a possible D gene (6 bases). Germline V gene data show CDR1 as LNHDA and CDR2 as SQIVND (reference sequence). V was clipped by 3 bases and J by 9 bases, with 28 bases between them. The CDR3 is 18 amino acids. The CDR3 is CASSIERMDRGTPGTQYF. CDR3 nucleotide sequence: TGTGCCAGTAGTATCGAAAGAATGGACCGAGGGACTCCCGGGACGCAGTATTTT.

This chain links TRBV6-4 with TRBJ2-4, with 9 bases identical to TRBD1. Unmatched junction bases numbered 5, after V lost 6 bases and J lost 5 bases. Germline loops: CDR1 MRHNA, CDR2 SNTAGT. The CDR3 has 14 amino acids. The CDR3 DNA reads TGTGCCAGCAGCATGACAGGGGGAGAAAACATTCAGTACTTC. Translated: CASSMTGGENIQYF.